This note documents a single TCR beta chain sequence. The antigen is undetermined. TCRdb's table, derived via immunoSEQ multiplex PCR, lists solely in-frame clones and lacks some. The repertoire holds 150,000 to 180,000 clones, with more than 90% as singletons. This sample was included in a study of T cell responses to AZD1222 COVID-19 vaccine. Study-wide points: The donors showed a predominance of white British ancestry and of females, with possible underestimation of clonal diversity. Repertoires were collected only later (after the peak T cell response had occurred).

Germline V gene sequence: CDR1 SGHDN, CDR2 FVKESK. The CDR3 extends over 14 amino acids. Trimming shortened V by 7 bases and J by 4 bases, and 16 bases separated the two germline ends. The sequence derives from an adult who received the AZD1222 COVID-19 vaccine. The input for sequencing was peripheral blood, taken 28 days after the second AZD1222 dose. This chain links TRBV14 with TRBJ1-1, with D maybe TRBD1 (6 bases). The CDR3 spells CASTSTGWGTEAFF. CDR3 coding DNA: TGTGCCAGCACCTCAACAGGGTGGGGCACTGAAGCTTTCTTT.